This entry describes one TCR beta chain. This clonotype was seen ten or more times. Its antigen is currently not known. It has no much larger one-base neighbor in the sample; base qualities were not kept. Taken from the germline V gene, the CDR1 and CDR2 loops are SGHRS and YFSETQ. Compared with germline, V lacks 2 bases and J lacks 10 bases; bases without a gene match: 11. Including the terminal cysteine and phenylalanine, the CDR3 comprises 16 residues. The sequence is cut down to CDR3 DNA, 48 bases in frame from base 1. Libraries were prepared through 5' RACE. Sequencing took place on a NextSeq 500. To correct for sequencing error and PCR bias, the TCR library protocol tagged individual cDNA molecules with unique molecular identifiers. Both TCR alpha and beta chains were sequenced, and tight co-correlation was observed between alpha and beta sequence abundances in each sample. The authors' pipeline ran thus. Decombinator V4 was used to annotate TCR sequences for V gene, J gene and CDR3. TCRs were defined as expanded if a significant change between any two time points was detected under a Poisson model with p below 0.0001. TCR abundances were normalised to the total number of TCRs sequenced per sample and expressed as counts per million. TRAV1-2 paired with TRAJ12, TRAJ20 or TRAJ33 defined MAIT TCRs, while TRAV10 paired with TRAJ18 defined iNKT TCRs. VDJdb, accessed 1 November 2021, was searched for CMV, EBV and SARS-CoV-2 annotated TCRs, excluding TCRs annotated for multiple antigens. TCRdb trimmed public reads at Q25 via fastp, called clones via MiXCR and kept in-frame beta chains. Every entry covers one CDR3 protein and lists the most common genes and DNA from its rows. TCRdb assigned the V and J calls; the authors' analysis was not used. The sample contains about 35,000 distinct CDR3 sequences, approximately 6.1% of them found a single time. In total, the top ten clones hold 4.8% of the sample.

This sample was taken from a study of early T cells in non-severe SARS-CoV-2 infection (dated by TCRdb to the early 2020s). At the level of the whole study: Because TCR sequencing relied on bulk RNA taken from unsorted whole blood, pairing of alpha and beta chains was not possible.

A case-control design nested within a healthcare worker cohort in London, UK, was used, with weekly nasopharyngeal swab PCR tests and blood sampling performed. Healthcare workers were recruited during the week of the UK lockdown, between 23 and 31 March 2020, and followed weekly for up to roughly 15 weeks. Study-wide findings and limitations: VDJdb matching was skewed toward anti-spike CD8 responses and likely underestimated virus-specific expansions, missing private and CD4 specificities.

Recombination joined TRBV5-1 with TRBJ1-6, and 8 junctional nucleotides match TRBD1. The receptor's source is an adult who was a healthcare worker with PCR-confirmed SARS-CoV-2 infection or an uninfected control (not recorded which). Sequenced material: whole blood. Read as DNA, the sequence is TGCGCCAGCAGCTTTAACGGCCGACAGGGGAGGTCACCCCTCCACTTT. Its product reads: CASSFNGRQGRSPLHF.